Shown below are 5 T cell receptor beta chains from a single sample sequenced in a study of blood T cell repertoires in COVID-19. The table came from immunoSEQ multiplex PCR; TCRdb's copy has only in-frame clones and leaves some out. This table holds about 220,000 clones, roughly 80% found once. The sequencing sample was made of peripheral blood. Receptors were obtained from a man aged 25-45 years with active or convalescent COVID-19.

This chain joins TRBV30 and TRBJ1-1; D remains ambiguous. CDR3 length: 13 amino acids. The V end lost 0 bases, the J end lost 1 base, and 6 bases lay between the germline ends. Germline V lookup: CDR1 GTSNPN, CDR2 SVGIG (reference sequence). The CDR3 loop is CAWSVSENTEAFF. In DNA form, the CDR3 reads TGTGCCTGGAGTGTTTCAGAGAACACTGAAGCTTTCTTT.

This clone has just a few counts. CDR3 nucleotides: TGCGCCAGCAGCCCTGACACGGCAGGGAATACGCAGTATTTT. It codes for CASSPDTAGNTQYF. The rearrangement uses TRBV5-1 and TRBJ2-3; a possible D gene is TRBD1 (5 bases). Germline V CDR1 and CDR2: SGHRS, YFSETQ. The CDR3 has 14 amino acids. V gave up 4 bases and J gave up 7 bases, with 16 bases separating them.

The chain joins TRBV27 to TRBJ1-5, with D maybe TRBD1 (5 bases). The CDR3 covers 17 residues. The V end lost 0 bases, the J end lost 2 bases, and 14 bases lay between the germline ends. CDR1 MNHEY and CDR2 SMNVEV come from the germline V gene (reference sequence). This chain's CDR3 is CASSLSSYPRGNQPQHF. The CDR3 region has the DNA TGTGCCAGCAGTTTATCGTCCTATCCCAGGGGCAATCAGCCCCAGCATTTT.

This chain links TRBV13 with TRBJ1-2, with D uncertain. The CDR3 runs 12 residues. Trimming stripped 2 bases from V and 8 bases from J, with 9 bases between. The germline gives CDR1 PRHDT, CDR2 FYEKMQ (reference sequence). The CDR3: CASSLFRGGYTF. CDR3 coding DNA: TGTGCCAGCAGCTTATTCCGTGGCGGCTACACCTTC.

The chain combines TRBV5-4 with TRBJ1-6, with D possibly being TRBD1 (5 bases). The germline V and J ends were trimmed by 2 bases and 3 bases, with 6 bases remaining between them. CDR1 and CDR2 (germline): SGHNT, YYREEE (reference sequence). The CDR3 contains 14 residues. In DNA, the CDR3 is TGTGCCAGCAGCTTCGACAGCTATAATTCACCCCTCCACTTT. This sequence encodes CASSFDSYNSPLHF.